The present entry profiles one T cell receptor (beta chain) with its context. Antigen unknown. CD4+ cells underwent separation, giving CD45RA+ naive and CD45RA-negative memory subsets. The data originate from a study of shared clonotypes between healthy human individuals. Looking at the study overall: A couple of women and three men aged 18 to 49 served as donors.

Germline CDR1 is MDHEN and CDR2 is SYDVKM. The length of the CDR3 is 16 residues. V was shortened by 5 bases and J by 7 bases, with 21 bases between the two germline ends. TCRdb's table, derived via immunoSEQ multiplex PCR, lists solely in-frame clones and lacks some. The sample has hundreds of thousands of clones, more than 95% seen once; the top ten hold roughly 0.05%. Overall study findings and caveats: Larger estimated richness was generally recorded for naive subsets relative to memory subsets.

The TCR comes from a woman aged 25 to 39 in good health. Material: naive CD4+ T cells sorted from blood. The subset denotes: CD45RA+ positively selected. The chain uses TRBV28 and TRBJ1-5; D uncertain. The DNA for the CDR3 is TGTGCCAGCAGTCCCGACCCCCCTAGCCTTAGGCAGCCCCAGCATTTT. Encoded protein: CASSPDPPSLRQPQHF.